Shown below are 31 T cell receptor beta chains from a single sample sequenced in a study of shared clonotypes between healthy human individuals. TCRdb's copy holds only in-frame clones and misses some; the assay was immunoSEQ multiplex PCR. The sample holds around 600,000 clones, 95% to 98% seen once. CD45RO-negative cells were positively selected for CCR7, leaving out terminally differentiated effector memory CD45RA+ cells. The sample taken for sequencing was naive CD8+ T cells sorted from blood. The receptor set was obtained from a man aged 25 to 45 in good health.

This clone was counted a few times. The genes are TRBV20-1 and TRBJ1-5, with D unresolved. Germline V gene lookup returns CDR1 DFQATT and CDR2 SNEGSKA (reference sequence). Trimming took 1 base from V and 7 from J, leaving 5 bases between them. This CDR3 comprises 11 residues. The CDR3 region is CSARVGQPQHF. The CDR3, as DNA: TGCAGTGCTAGAGTGGGACAGCCCCAGCATTTT.

CDR3 nucleotide sequence: TGTGCCAGCAGCACACCGACAGGGGTAAGGAACTACGAGCAGTACTTC. This sequence encodes CASSTPTGVRNYEQYF. The chain is built from TRBV7-8 and TRBJ2-7; 8 bases match TRBD1. CDR1 and CDR2 from the germline V gene are SGHVS and FQNEAQ. The CDR3 is 16 amino acids. With V trimmed by 5 bases and J by 3 bases, 12 bases remained unmatched.

The chain employs TRBV28 and TRBJ1-1; 9 nucleotides align to TRBD1. Losses at the gene ends were 5 bases for V and 2 bases for J; bases not matched to a gene: 9. This CDR3 region has 16 residues. Germline CDR1 and CDR2: MDHEN and SYDVKM. The DNA for the CDR3 is TGTGCCAGCAGTCCCCCCGGGACAGGGCTTAACACTGAAGCTTTCTTT. Translation: CASSPPGTGLNTEAFF.

The chain combines TRBV5-1 with TRBJ2-7; TRBD1 matches at 10 bases. Germline V lookup: CDR1 SGHRS, CDR2 YFSETQ. V dropped 4 bases and J dropped 0; count of bases not matched to a gene: 7. This CDR3 has 16 residues. The CDR3 nucleotides are TGCGCCAGCAGCCCCGGGACAGGGGTTCCCTCCTACGAGCAGTACTTC. The encoded protein is CASSPGTGVPSYEQYF.

The chain uses TRBV7-2 and TRBJ2-7; D is uncertain. Trimming cost V 5 bases and J 3 bases, with 14 bases left between them. CDR3 length: 14 amino acids. Germline V gene data show CDR1 as SGHTA and CDR2 as FQGNSA. CDR3 residues: CASSLLPPIYEQYF. The CDR3 region has the DNA TGTGCCAGCAGCCTCCTGCCGCCTATCTACGAGCAGTACTTC.

The CDR3 bases are TGTGCCAGCAGTTTATCTGCTCTCCCCTACGAGCAGTACTTC. Encoded protein: CASSLSALPYEQYF. The V and J genes are TRBV27 and TRBJ2-7, with D unclear. The germline CDR1 and CDR2 sequences are MNHEY and SMNVEV (reference sequence). The V gene lost 0 bases and the J gene lost 2 bases, with 8 bases spanning the gap. This CDR3 spans 14 amino acids.

This chain's CDR3 is CASRHRDLPFYEQYF. CDR3 nucleotide sequence: TGTGCCAGCAGACACCGGGACCTCCCTTTCTACGAGCAGTACTTC. The chain employs TRBV14 and TRBJ2-7; D is tentatively TRBD1 or TRBD2 (5 bases each). This CDR3 has 15 amino acids. Trimming took off 6 bases at V and 3 bases at J, with 18 bases between the two ends. CDR1 and CDR2 from the germline V gene are SGHDN and FVKESK.

The chain employs TRBV11-3 and TRBJ2-7; 9 bases map to TRBD1. V lost 5 bases and J lost 2; bases outside the gene matches: 10. Germline V gene lookup returns CDR1 SGHNT and CDR2 YENEEA. CDR3 length: 16 amino acids. CDR3 in amino acids: CASSAGQGPTTYEQYF. The CDR3 DNA reads TGTGCCAGCAGCGCAGGACAGGGGCCAACCACCTACGAGCAGTACTTC. Complete variable domain (other parts from reference TRBV11-3 and TRBJ2-7): EAGVVQSPRYKIIEKKQPVAFWCNPISGHNTLYWYLQNLGQGPELLIRYENEEAVDDSQLPKDRFSAERLKGVDSTLKIQPAELGDSAVYLCASSAGQGPTTYEQYFGPGTRLTVT.

V gene TRBV27 combines with J gene TRBJ1-2, with 9 positions matching TRBD1. The CDR3 is 12 residues long. From germline, CDR1 is MNHEY and CDR2 SMNVEV (reference sequence). V shed 9 bases, J shed 7 bases, and the junction held 6 bases outside the gene matches. The CDR3 spells CASTGGGRGYTF. In DNA form, the CDR3 reads TGTGCCAGTACAGGGGGCGGACGTGGCTACACCTTC.

The V and J genes are TRBV7-9 and TRBJ2-5; 8 bases are a match to TRBD1. The CDR3 sequence is 16 residues long. Trimming cost V 5 bases and J 5 bases; bases outside gene matches: 13. Per germline, CDR1 SEHNR and CDR2 FQNEAQ (reference sequence). The CDR3 nucleotides are TGTGCCAGCAGCCAGACAGGGGAGTATGGTCTTGAGACCCAGTACTTC. The encoded protein is CASSQTGEYGLETQYF.

CDR3 sequence: CASSEVGTGVYEQYF. The DNA of the CDR3 is TGTGCCAGCAGTGAAGTAGGGACGGGAGTCTACGAGCAGTACTTC. This chain connects TRBV25-1 to TRBJ2-7; possibly TRBD2 for D (6 bases). V lost 2 bases, J lost 3 bases, and 14 bases lay in between. This CDR3 spans 15 amino acids. The germline V gene encodes CDR1 MGHDK and CDR2 SYGVNS.

This chain joins TRBV7-9 and TRBJ1-1; TRBD1 matches 7 bases. The V segment lost 6 bases and the J segment 1 base; nucleotides outside the gene matches: 2. Germline CDR1 SEHNR, CDR2 FQNEAQ (reference sequence). This CDR3 spans 13 amino acids. CDR3 nucleotides: TGTGCCAGCAGTGACAGGGAGAACACTGAAGCTTTCTTT. This gives the protein CASSDRENTEAFF.

In its sample, this clone was seen once. This chain joins TRBV27 and TRBJ2-7; no clear D. This CDR3 region has 13 residues. V dropped 4 bases and J dropped 0 bases, with 7 bases sitting between them. Germline V gene data show CDR1 as MNHEY and CDR2 as SMNVEV (reference sequence). The CDR3 sequence: CASSYGNSYEQYF. CDR3 nucleotides: TGTGCCAGCAGTTATGGGAACTCCTACGAGCAGTACTTC.

V usage is TRBV12-5 and J usage is TRBJ2-1; either TRBD1 or TRBD2 may fit D (5 bases each). The CDR3 is 14 amino acids. CDR1 and CDR2 from the germline V gene are LGHNT and FRNRAP. The V end was cut by 2 bases, the J end by 4 bases, with 9 bases between. The CDR3 nucleotides read TGTGCTAGTGGTTTGAGGGACGGGTACAATGAGCAGTTCTTC. This sequence encodes CASGLRDGYNEQFF.

This clone was recorded only once. The V and J genes are TRBV2 and TRBJ1-2; D might be TRBD1 (5 bases). CDR3 length: 14 residues. Looked up from germline, CDR1 is SNHLY and CDR2 is FYNNEI. Deletions cut 8 bases from V and 0 bases from J, with 13 bases between. This CDR3 is CASGTELANYGYTF. CDR3 nucleotides: TGTGCCAGCGGGACGGAGTTAGCTAACTATGGCTACACCTTC.

J is TRBJ2-1 and V is TRBV11-2; no firm D call. V gave up 4 bases and J gave up 0 bases, with 4 bases separating them. The germline V gene encodes CDR1 SGHAT and CDR2 FQNNGV. The CDR3 extends over 13 amino acids. This chain's CDR3 is CASSWDSYNEQFF. In nucleotides, the CDR3 is TGTGCCAGCAGCTGGGACTCCTACAATGAGCAGTTCTTC. Using reference TRBV11-2 and TRBJ2-1 for the parts outside the CDR3, the full variable domain is EAGVAQSPRYKIIEKRQSVAFWCNPISGHATLYWYQQILGQGPKLLIQFQNNGVVDDSQLPKDRFSAERLKGVDSTLKIQPAKLEDSAVYLCASSWDSYNEQFFGPGTRLTVL.

The rearrangement joins TRBV5-1 to TRBJ1-1, with TRBD1 matching 9 bases. The CDR3 has 16 amino acids. V lost 0 bases and J lost 3; bases outside the gene matches: 6. Germline CDR1 is SGHRS and CDR2 is YFSETQ. CDR3 sequence (DNA): TGCGCCAGCAGCTTGGCACCGGGACAGGGCGACACTGAAGCTTTCTTT. This translates into CASSLAPGQGDTEAFF.

The chain links TRBV11-2 to TRBJ1-5, with TRBD1 matching over 8 bases. Germline V gives CDR1 SGHAT, CDR2 FQNNGV. This CDR3 has 17 amino acids. The J segment lost 2 bases and the V segment lost 5 bases, leaving 11 bases of the junction unmatched. The CDR3 here is CASSGKDRDGGNQPQHF. CDR3 sequence (DNA): TGTGCCAGCAGCGGGAAGGACAGGGATGGAGGCAATCAGCCCCAGCATTTT.

This chain uses TRBV29-1 with TRBJ2-1, with 9 bases aligning to TRBD2. CDR1 and CDR2 (germline): SQVTM, ANQGSEA. The CDR3 contains 16 residues. V shed 4 bases and J 2 bases; nucleotides not matched to a gene: 9. CDR3 DNA sequence: TGCAGCGTTGGGGGACCGGGACTAGCCACCTACAATGAGCAGTTCTTC. It is translated as CSVGGPGLATYNEQFF.

The gene calls are TRBV5-1 and TRBJ2-1, with 9 positions matching TRBD1. Per germline, CDR1 SGHRS and CDR2 YFSETQ. The CDR3 has 15 amino acids. The ends lost 2 bases at V and 7 bases at J; junction bases unmatched: 7. The CDR3, as DNA: TGCGCCAGCAGCTTAATACAGGGGGCGTTGAATGAGCAGTTCTTC. Translated, it gives CASSLIQGALNEQFF.

J is TRBJ1-2 and V is TRBV7-2, with D perhaps matching TRBD1 (5 bases). Germline-derived CDR1 and CDR2 are SGHTA and FQGNSA. This CDR3 is built from 16 residues. Trimming pared 1 base from V and 4 bases from J, leaving 16 bases between. The CDR3 region has the DNA TGTGCCAGCAGCTTAGTAGACAGTGGAGGAAGCTATGGCTACACCTTC. This sequence encodes CASSLVDSGGSYGYTF.

V is TRBV15 and J is TRBJ1-2; TRBD1 matches 9 bases. This CDR3 contains 15 residues. CDR1 is LNHNV, CDR2 YYDKDF, per germline (reference sequence). Germline trimming cut 0 bases from V and 4 bases from J; bases unmatched to any gene: 3. CDR3 region: CATSRDETGGYGYTF. For the CDR3, the DNA is TGTGCCACCAGCAGAGACGAGACAGGGGGCTATGGCTACACCTTC.

This clone was seen only once. The rearrangement uses TRBV11-2 and TRBJ2-2; D perhaps matches TRBD2 (6 bases). Germline CDR1 and CDR2: SGHAT and FQNNGV. The CDR3 covers 12 residues. V lost 3 bases and J lost 16, with 15 bases in between. CDR3 in amino acids: CASSFTPGVSFF. The DNA of the CDR3 is TGTGCCAGCAGCTTTACGCCGGGGGTTTCGTTTTTT.

This chain uses TRBV5-1 with TRBJ2-7, with D perhaps TRBD1 (6 bases). Per germline, CDR1 SGHRS and CDR2 YFSETQ. This CDR3 contains 18 residues. Trimming pared 0 bases from V and 0 bases from J, leaving 19 bases between. The CDR3: CASSLAETGRSASYEQYF. As DNA, the CDR3 is TGCGCCAGCAGCTTGGCCGAGACAGGCCGCTCCGCCTCCTACGAGCAGTACTTC.

CDR3 residues: CASKARAKYEQYF. In nucleotides, the CDR3 is TGTGCCAGCAAAGCGAGGGCCAAGTACGAGCAGTACTTC. The V call is TRBV2, the J call TRBJ2-7, with D perhaps TRBD2 (5 bases). The germline gives CDR1 SNHLY, CDR2 FYNNEI. Trimming removed 7 bases from V and 4 bases from J, with 14 bases in between. This CDR3 has 13 amino acids.

The chain couples TRBV28 to TRBJ2-7; TRBD2 matches at 7 bases. CDR1 is MDHEN, CDR2 SYDVKM, per germline. The CDR3 loop spans 16 amino acids. Trimming at V came to 4 bases and at J to 3 bases, leaving 12 bases not matched to a gene. As DNA, the CDR3 is TGTGCCAGCAGTTCCTCCGGGACTATGATAATCTACGAGCAGTACTTC. Translated: CASSSSGTMIIYEQYF.

This clone was observed a handful of times. The rearrangement links TRBV7-8 to TRBJ2-1, with 8 bases matching TRBD2. The length of the CDR3 is 16 residues. The V and J ends lost 5 bases and 5 bases, in that order; junction bases with no gene match: 11. CDR1 and CDR2 from the germline V gene are SGHVS and FQNEAQ. For the CDR3, the DNA is TGTGCCAGCAGCGACCCAGCGGGAGTAGTCCACAATGAGCAGTTCTTC. Its translation: CASSDPAGVVHNEQFF.

V usage is TRBV5-7 and J usage is TRBJ1-1, with unresolved D. TRBV5-7 is an open reading frame whose function is uncertain. CDR3 length equals 15 residues. With 0 bases removed from V and 7 bases from J, the gap between germline ends came to 16 bases. The CDR3 nucleotides are TGTGCCAGCAGCTTGGCTGTCCGTCCGAAACATGAAGCTTTCTTT. It is translated as CASSLAVRPKHEAFF.

The chain links TRBV10-3 to TRBJ2-7, with 11 bases fitting TRBD1. V lost 2 bases, J lost 6 bases, and 6 bases stayed unmatched. The CDR3 runs to 15 residues. Germline CDR1 reads ENHRY; CDR2 reads SYGVKD. CDR3 in amino acids: CAISERDRGYTEQYF. As DNA, the CDR3 is TGTGCCATCAGTGAGAGGGACAGGGGGTATACCGAGCAGTACTTC.

This chain links TRBV7-2 with TRBJ2-7; D is undetermined. Trimming pared 1 base from V and 4 bases from J, leaving 8 bases between. The germline gives CDR1 SGHTA, CDR2 FQGNSA. The CDR3 contains 13 residues. CDR3 DNA sequence: TGTGCCAGCAGCTTAGGGTTCCCTTACGAGCAGTACTTC. Translation gives CASSLGFPYEQYF.

This chain links TRBV10-1 with TRBJ2-1; D is uncertain. Between the trimmed V and J ends, which lost 0 bases and 1 base, there was a span of 7 bases. This CDR3 has 15 amino acids. The germline gives CDR1 WNHNN, CDR2 SYGVQD (reference sequence). For the CDR3, the DNA is TGCGCCAGCAGTGAGTCTGGCAATTCCTACAATGAGCAGTTCTTC. Residues: CASSESGNSYNEQFF.